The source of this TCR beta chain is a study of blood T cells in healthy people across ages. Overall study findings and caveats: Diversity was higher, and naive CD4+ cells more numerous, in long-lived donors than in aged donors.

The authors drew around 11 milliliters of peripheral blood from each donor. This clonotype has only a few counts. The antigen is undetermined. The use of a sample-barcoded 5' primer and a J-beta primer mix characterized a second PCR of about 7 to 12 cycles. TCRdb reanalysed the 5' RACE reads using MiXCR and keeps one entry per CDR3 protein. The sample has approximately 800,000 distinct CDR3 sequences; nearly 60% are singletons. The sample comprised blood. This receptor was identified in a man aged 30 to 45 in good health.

The CDR3 loop reads CATKTGAQDNYGYTF. CDR3 coding DNA: TGTGCCACCAAGACGGGAGCCCAAGATAACTATGGCTACACCTTC. This chain connects TRBV21-1 to TRBJ1-2. TRBV21-1 is annotated as a pseudogene. The CDR3 length is 15 residues.